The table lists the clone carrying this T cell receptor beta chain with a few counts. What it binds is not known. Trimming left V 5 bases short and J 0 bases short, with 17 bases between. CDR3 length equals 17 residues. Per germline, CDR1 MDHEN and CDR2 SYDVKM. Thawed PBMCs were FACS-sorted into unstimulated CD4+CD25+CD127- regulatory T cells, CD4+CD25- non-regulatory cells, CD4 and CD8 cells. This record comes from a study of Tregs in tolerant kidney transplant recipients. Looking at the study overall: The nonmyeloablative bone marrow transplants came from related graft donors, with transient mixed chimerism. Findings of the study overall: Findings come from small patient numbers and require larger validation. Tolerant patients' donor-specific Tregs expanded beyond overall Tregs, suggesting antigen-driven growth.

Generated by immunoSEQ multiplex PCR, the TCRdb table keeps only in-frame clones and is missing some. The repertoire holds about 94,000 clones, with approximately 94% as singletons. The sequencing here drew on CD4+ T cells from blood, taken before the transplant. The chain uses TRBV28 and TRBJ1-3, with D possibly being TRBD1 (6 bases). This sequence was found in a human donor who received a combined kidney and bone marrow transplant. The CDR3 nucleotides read TGTGCCAGCAGTCGGGGAGGGGGGAGAAGCTCTGGAAACACCATATATTTT. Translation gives CASSRGGGRSSGNTIYF.